This T cell receptor (beta chain) was captured by sequencing in a study of cytomegalovirus exposure and HLA in healthy donors. Findings and limits, study-wide: Per a prior analysis, the majority of TCR beta V segments were productive roughly 90% or roughly 30% of the time.

V trimming: 1 base; J trimming: 3 bases; junction bases outside the gene matches: 0. Germline lookup yields CDR1 LGHNA and CDR2 YSLEER. The length of the CDR3 is 14 residues. About this clone itself: Its antigen is unidentified.

PCR was performed using 60 Vbeta and 13 Jbeta primers. The assay was immunoSEQ multiplex PCR, and TCRdb's table has in-frame clones only and misses some. The sample lists about 120,000 clones, around 79% occurring once. The V call is TRBV4-3, the J call TRBJ1-1; 9 bases align to TRBD1. Sequences were obtained from PBMCs. This receptor was identified in a woman aged 30 to 39 in good health and CMV-seronegative. The CDR3, as DNA: TGCGCCAGCAGCCAAGGGACAGGGGACACTGAAGCTTTCTTT. It yields the protein CASSQGTGDTEAFF.